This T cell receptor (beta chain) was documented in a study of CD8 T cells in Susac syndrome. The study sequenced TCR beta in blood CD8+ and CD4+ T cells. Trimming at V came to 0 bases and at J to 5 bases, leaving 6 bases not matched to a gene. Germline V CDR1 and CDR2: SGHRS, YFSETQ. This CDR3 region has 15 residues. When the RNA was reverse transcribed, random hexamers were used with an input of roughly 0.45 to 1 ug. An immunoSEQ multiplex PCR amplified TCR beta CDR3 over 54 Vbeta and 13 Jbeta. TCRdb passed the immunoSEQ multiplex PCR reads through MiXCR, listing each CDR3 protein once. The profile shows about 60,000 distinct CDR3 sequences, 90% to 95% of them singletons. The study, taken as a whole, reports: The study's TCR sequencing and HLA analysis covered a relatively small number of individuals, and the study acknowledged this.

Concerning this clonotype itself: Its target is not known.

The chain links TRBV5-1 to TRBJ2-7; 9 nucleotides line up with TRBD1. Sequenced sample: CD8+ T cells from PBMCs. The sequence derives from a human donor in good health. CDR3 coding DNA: TGCGCCAGCAGCTTGGAAGACAGGGGGTATAACGAGCAGTACTTC. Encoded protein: CASSLEDRGYNEQYF.